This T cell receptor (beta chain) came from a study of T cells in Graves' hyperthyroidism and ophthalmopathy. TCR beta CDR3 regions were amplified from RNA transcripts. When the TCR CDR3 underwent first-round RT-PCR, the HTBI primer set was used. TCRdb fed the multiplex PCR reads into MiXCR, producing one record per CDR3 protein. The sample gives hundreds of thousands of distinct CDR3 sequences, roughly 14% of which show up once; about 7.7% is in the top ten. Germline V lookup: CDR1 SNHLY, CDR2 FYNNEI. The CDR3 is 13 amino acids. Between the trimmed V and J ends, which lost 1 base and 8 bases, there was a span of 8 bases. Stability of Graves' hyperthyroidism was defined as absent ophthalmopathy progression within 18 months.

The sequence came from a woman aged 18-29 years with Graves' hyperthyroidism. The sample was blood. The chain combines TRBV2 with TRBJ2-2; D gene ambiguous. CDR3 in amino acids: CASSEEEGGELFF. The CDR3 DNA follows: TGTGCCAGCAGTGAAGAAGAAGGGGGGGAGCTGTTTTTT.